This TCR beta chain was sequenced for a study of blood T cells in healthy people across ages. Findings of the study overall: There was a strong correlation between TCR beta diversity and naive T cell percentage. Underestimates were what the diversity estimates from one million T cells were considered to be.

Remarks on this clonotype: Antigen specificity is unknown.

The germline V gene encodes CDR1 LGHNA and CDR2 YNFKEQ. The CDR3 consists of 15 residues. The V end was cut by 1 base, the J end by 5 bases, with 9 bases between. The second PCR ran roughly 6 to 11 cycles with a sample-barcoded 5' primer and J-beta primers. TCRdb recomputed calls from the 5' RACE reads with MiXCR, one row per CDR3 protein. The data hold some 890,000 distinct CDR3 sequences, with 29% observed a single time. This sample was also put to use in a study of T cells of mothers and their children. That study reports: Overlap ran slightly, non-significantly higher for related than unrelated mother-child pairs.

The sequenced material came from blood. This sequence joins TRBV4-2 and TRBJ1-6; D gene unclear. This TCR was recovered from a woman aged 40 to 49 in good health. The CDR3 coding sequence is TGTGCCAGCAGCCAAGTGGCACAAGATAATTCACCCCTCCACTTT. Translation gives CASSQVAQDNSPLHF.